Shown below are 3 T cell receptor beta chains from a single sample sequenced in a study of blood T cells in healthy people across ages. Primers used in a second PCR of about 7 to 12 cycles were a sample-barcoded 5' primer and a J-beta primer mix. TCRdb reprocessed the 5' RACE reads via MiXCR and lists one record per CDR3 protein. This table holds some 800,000 distinct CDR3 sequences, around 45% found once. Sequenced material: blood. The receptor source for this set is a man aged 55-75 years in good health.

The chain has TRBV2 and TRBJ1-5; D ambiguous. The CDR3 sequence is 14 residues long. V was shortened by 6 bases and J by 0 bases, with 9 bases between the two germline ends. In germline, CDR1 is SNHLY, CDR2 FYNNEI. Here the CDR3 reads CASRAQFSNQPQHF. In DNA, the CDR3 is TGTGCCAGCAGAGCCCAGTTTAGCAATCAGCCCCAGCATTTT.

The chain links TRBV6-2 or TRBV6-3 to TRBJ1-2, with D uncertain. This CDR3 contains 14 residues. V lost 6 bases, J lost 8 bases, and 19 bases lay in between. From germline, CDR1 is MNHEY and CDR2 SVGEGT. CDR3 nucleotide sequence: TGTGCCAGCAGCCCTACTAACGGGTGGACCGGCTACACCTTC. This sequence encodes CASSPTNGWTGYTF.

This clonotype was seen a single time. The rearrangement uses TRBV11-2 and TRBJ1-1; D unresolved. Germline lookup yields CDR1 SGHAT and CDR2 FQNNGV. Trimming took 7 bases from V and 11 from J, leaving 20 bases between them. The CDR3 totals 13 residues. This CDR3 is CASTFRQKSLAFF. The DNA for the CDR3 is TGTGCCAGCACCTTCCGGCAGAAATCCTTGGCTTTCTTT.